These 21 T cell receptor beta chains share one sample of origin, sequenced in a study of blood T cell repertoires in COVID-19. The table came from immunoSEQ multiplex PCR; TCRdb's copy has only in-frame clones and leaves some out. The sample carries fewer than 200,000 clones, 87% recorded once. The sequenced sample was peripheral blood. The receptors originated from a man in his 60s with active or convalescent COVID-19.

The chain joins TRBV19 to TRBJ1-6, with 8 nucleotides matching TRBD1. The V gene end was trimmed by 5 bases and the J gene end by 8 bases; junction bases not matched to a gene: 11. CDR1 and CDR2 (germline): LNHDA, SQIVND (reference sequence). The CDR3 contains 16 residues. The CDR3 nucleotides are TGTGCCAGTAGTCTGTTCCAGGGGGCGGGTGATTCACCCCTCCACTTT. Protein product: CASSLFQGAGDSPLHF.

This clone was counted between two and nine times. The chain combines TRBV15 with TRBJ2-7, with 9 positions matching TRBD2. The CDR3 is made up of 15 amino acids. CDR1 LNHNV and CDR2 YYDKDF come from the germline V gene (reference sequence). Unmatched junction bases numbered 0, after V lost 0 bases and J lost 0 bases. CDR3 residues: CATSRDSGGSYEQYF. CDR3 nucleotides: TGTGCCACCAGCAGAGATAGCGGGGGCTCCTACGAGCAGTACTTC.

This chain links TRBV6-1 with TRBJ1-5; no clear D. Germline CDR1 reads MNHNS; CDR2 reads SASEGT. Trimming shortened V by 0 bases and J by 15 bases, and 9 bases separated the two germline ends. The CDR3 runs to 11 residues. The CDR3 DNA follows: TGTGCCAGCAGTGAAGCGCTTAAGCGGCATTTT. The encoded protein is CASSEALKRHF.

This chain connects TRBV7-6 to TRBJ2-1; 7 bases are shared with TRBD2. Losses at the gene ends were 3 bases for V and 7 bases for J; bases not matched to a gene: 12. CDR1 is SGHVS, CDR2 FNYEAQ, per germline. The CDR3 has 16 residues. For the CDR3, the DNA is TGTGCCAGCAGCTTCCTCCGGGGGGAAAAAACGAATGAGCAGTTCTTC. Encoded protein: CASSFLRGEKTNEQFF.

The gene calls are TRBV19 and TRBJ1-2, with D perhaps TRBD1 (5 bases). Trimming removed 2 bases from V and 11 bases from J, with 15 bases in between. The CDR3 runs 13 residues. Looked up from germline, CDR1 is LNHDA and CDR2 is SQIVND (reference sequence). The CDR3 region is CASSITRGAFYTF. The CDR3, as DNA: TGTGCCAGTAGTATAACTCGTGGGGCCTTTTACACCTTC.

The chain carries TRBV3-1 (or the pseudogene TRBV3-2) and TRBJ1-2; perhaps TRBD1 as D (6 bases). The CDR3 has 15 amino acids. V gave up 0 bases and J gave up 4 bases, with 12 bases separating them. Germline V gives CDR1 LGHDT, CDR2 YNNKEL (reference sequence). CDR3 residues: CASSQDRGLIYGYTF. The CDR3 nucleotides read TGTGCCAGCAGCCAAGACAGGGGTCTTATCTATGGCTACACCTTC.

CDR3 coding DNA: TGTGCCAGCAGTCCTAGTAGCTCTGGGGCCAACGTCCTGACTTTC. This sequence encodes CASSPSSSGANVLTF. The chain joins TRBV27 to TRBJ2-6; no clear D. Trimming shortened V by 5 bases and J by 0 bases, and 8 bases separated the two germline ends. Germline assignment: CDR1 MNHEY and CDR2 SMNVEV (reference sequence). This CDR3 has 15 amino acids.

V and J are TRBV6-5 and TRBJ1-3; the D gene is possibly TRBD1 (6 bases). CDR1 and CDR2 from the germline V gene are MNHEY and SVGAGI. V was pared by 6 bases and J by 4 bases, with 13 bases between. The CDR3 runs 14 residues. CDR3 bases: TGTGCCAGCAGCTCCCAGGGGCGCGGAAACACCATATATTTT. Translating it yields CASSSQGRGNTIYF.

The chain couples TRBV11-2 to TRBJ2-5; unclear D gene. This CDR3 has 13 amino acids. V lost 6 bases and J lost 3, with 11 bases in between. In germline, CDR1 is SGHAT, CDR2 FQNNGV. The CDR3 sequence: CASRPYSEETQYF. In DNA form, the CDR3 reads TGTGCCAGCAGGCCTTATAGTGAAGAGACCCAGTACTTC.

This clone has only one observation. The chain employs TRBV10-1 and TRBJ2-3, with D maybe TRBD2 (6 bases). CDR1 WNHNN and CDR2 SYGVQD come from the germline V gene (reference sequence). This CDR3 is 15 amino acids long. The germline V and J ends were trimmed by 5 bases and 0 bases, with 12 bases remaining between them. CDR3 in amino acids: CASSTGTPSTDTQYF. As DNA, the CDR3 is TGCGCCAGCAGTACCGGGACTCCGAGCACAGATACGCAGTATTTT.

V and J are TRBV4-1 and TRBJ1-6; D may be TRBD1 (6 bases). V was cut by 0 bases and J by 7 bases, with 16 bases left in between. Germline CDR1 MGHRA, CDR2 YSYEKL. CDR3 size: 17 residues. The CDR3 coding sequence is TGCGCCAGCAGCCAAGATAATGTGGGACAAAAGAATTCACCCCTCCACTTT. This gives the protein CASSQDNVGQKNSPLHF.

This rearrangement joins TRBV4-1 to TRBJ1-2, with TRBD1 as a possible D gene (5 bases). The CDR3 is 17 residues long. Deletions cut 1 base from V and 4 bases from J, with 19 bases between. Germline V gene data show CDR1 as MGHRA and CDR2 as YSYEKL. In DNA form, the CDR3 reads TGCGCCAGCAGCCAAGTGCGGGGCCCCAGGCGGAGCTATGGCTACACCTTC. Its translation is CASSQVRGPRRSYGYTF.

The genes are TRBV27 and TRBJ1-4, with 7 positions matching TRBD1. V shed 6 bases and J 0 bases; nucleotides not matched to a gene: 4. The CDR3 has 15 residues. The germline gives CDR1 MNHEY, CDR2 SMNVEV (reference sequence). The CDR3 here is CASRFQGATNEKLFF. CDR3 DNA sequence: TGTGCCAGCAGATTTCAGGGGGCAACTAATGAAAAACTGTTTTTT.

In this sample, this clone turned up once. The rearrangement joins TRBV6-2 or TRBV6-3 to TRBJ1-2; 8 bases map to TRBD1. V lost 6 bases, J lost 4 bases, and 10 bases stayed unmatched. The CDR3 is 15 residues long. Germline CDR1 is MNHEY and CDR2 is SVGEGT. The CDR3 spells CASSPLGQGGYGYTF. Written as DNA, the CDR3 is TGTGCCAGCAGCCCCCTCGGACAGGGCGGCTATGGCTACACCTTC.

The rearrangement joins TRBV7-2 to TRBJ2-1; 9 nucleotides align to TRBD2. The CDR3 is 15 residues long. The germline gives CDR1 SGHTA, CDR2 FQGNSA. V was pared by 6 bases and J by 0 bases, with 3 bases of the junction left unmatched. The CDR3 region is CASSSSGNSYNEQFF. The DNA for the CDR3 is TGTGCCAGCAGTTCTAGCGGGAACTCCTACAATGAGCAGTTCTTC. Based on the CDR3 plus reference TRBV7-2 and TRBJ2-1, the full variable domain is GAGVSQSPSNKVTEKGKDVELRCDPISGHTALYWYRQSLGQGLEFLIYFQGNSAPDKSGLPSDRFSAERTGGSVSTLTIQRTQQEDSAVYLCASSSSGNSYNEQFFGPGTRLTVL.

This rearrangement joins TRBV5-1 to TRBJ2-5; D possibly corresponds to TRBD1 (8 bases). V lost 4 bases, J lost 5 bases, and 15 bases lay in between. Germline CDR1 and CDR2: SGHRS and YFSETQ. The CDR3 loop spans 14 amino acids. The CDR3 DNA follows: TGCGCCAGCAGCCATACAGGGGGAGGGGAGACCCAGTACTTC. Its translation: CASSHTGGGETQYF.

This rearrangement joins TRBV4-1 to TRBJ1-5, with D possibly matching TRBD1 (6 bases). Germline CDR1 reads MGHRA; CDR2 reads YSYEKL. V lost 3 bases and J lost 3, with 15 bases in between. CDR3 length: 16 residues. The CDR3 here is CASSQQQGALNQPQHF. The DNA for the CDR3 is TGCGCCAGCAGCCAGCAACAGGGTGCCCTCAATCAGCCCCAGCATTTT.

This clone was observed a single time. The gene calls are TRBV4-1 and TRBJ1-2, with 7 bases matching TRBD1. The V and J ends lost 0 bases and 6 bases, in that order; junction bases with no gene match: 1. This CDR3 spans 13 amino acids. Germline V lookup: CDR1 MGHRA, CDR2 YSYEKL. The CDR3 sequence: CASSQDQGDGYTF. CDR3 DNA sequence: TGCGCCAGCAGCCAAGATCAGGGGGATGGCTACACCTTC.

This clone was picked up one time. CDR3 residues: CASSAWGVGEPLFF. The CDR3 nucleotides read TGTGCCAGCAGCGCCTGGGGGGTGGGGGAACCACTGTTTTTT. V usage is TRBV11-2 and J usage is TRBJ1-4; TRBD1 is a possible D gene (5 bases). The V end lost 5 bases, the J end lost 13 bases, and 20 bases lay between the germline ends. CDR1 is SGHAT and CDR2 is FQNNGV in the germline V gene. The CDR3 has 14 amino acids.

V and J are TRBV9 and TRBJ2-7; 10 bases are a match to TRBD2. The CDR3 consists of 15 residues. The V and J ends lost 4 bases and 0 bases, in that order; junction bases with no gene match: 4. The germline V gene has CDR1 SGDLS and CDR2 YYNGEE. The CDR3 loop reads CASSPSGGYSYEQYF. The CDR3 DNA follows: TGTGCCAGCAGCCCTAGCGGGGGCTACTCCTACGAGCAGTACTTC.

V usage is TRBV27 and J usage is TRBJ2-3; a possible D gene is TRBD1 (7 bases). Germline CDR1 is MNHEY and CDR2 is SMNVEV (reference sequence). The length of the CDR3 is 13 residues. Trimming left V 5 bases short and J 3 bases short, with 9 bases between. The CDR3 protein is CASSQGGTDTQYF. CDR3 sequence (DNA): TGTGCCAGCAGTCAGGGGGGTACAGATACGCAGTATTTT.